The source of this T cell receptor (beta chain) is a study of OX40 agonist ivuxolimab in advanced cancers. In the study overall: Ivuxolimab was an agonistic, fully human IgG2 monoclonal antibody directed against OX40 (CD134), a costimulatory receptor. Partial responses occurred in three dose-escalation patients, of whom one had hepatocellular carcinoma and two had cutaneous melanoma. The dose-escalation cohort was about 83% male with a mean age of approximately 60 years, ranging from roughly 20 to 80. Among the roughly 52 dose-escalation patients, about 20 had hepatocellular carcinoma, roughly 15 melanoma, 9 renal cell carcinoma and 9 head and neck cancer. The paper describes the monotherapy dose-escalation part (N of about 57 patients) of the phase I trial of ivuxolimab. Intravenous ivuxolimab was administered to patients every 2 weeks at six dose levels: 0.01, 0.1, 0.3, 1.5, 3 and 10 mg/kg. Patients were allowed to have had prior anti-PD-1, anti-PD-L1 or anti-CTLA-4 therapy, and 30% to 50% of the dose-escalation patients had previously received checkpoint inhibitors. Peripheral TCRbeta sequencing was intended to test whether TCR sequence diversity was altered and clonal T-cell expansion was caused by ivuxolimab.

Concerning this clone itself: Its antigen is still unknown. One base away there is no much larger clone; base qualities are not given.

For sequencing of the TCRbeta CDR3 region, genomic DNA was extracted from the sorted cells. TCRbeta CDR3 regions were sequenced using the immunoSEQ Assay. TCRdb took over this immuneACCESS table, retaining in-frame rearrangements with V and J assigned. Such tables are incomplete; in checked studies, under half of the missing clones stem from an unresolved V gene, and the remainder is unexplained. In all, the sample holds 60,000 to 65,000 clones, and approximately 90% of those were seen once. 1.5% to 2% of the sample goes to the ten largest clones. The trial excluded patients who had a history of autoimmune disease or who were on systemic immunosuppression. Peripheral blood for TCR sequencing was collected from all dose cohorts at baseline, on cycle 4 day 1, and on cycle 7 day 1. Samples came from an open-label, multicenter, first-in-human phase I dose-escalation trial of ivuxolimab. Adults with locally advanced or metastatic melanoma, renal cell carcinoma, hepatocellular carcinoma or head and neck squamous cell carcinoma were enrolled in the trial. Before TCR sequencing, CD4+ T cells and CD8+ T cells were sorted from peripheral blood as separate populations.

CDR1 and CDR2 (MNHNS, SASEGT) derive from the germline V gene. The CDR3 runs 16 amino acids, cysteine and phenylalanine included. The read is trimmed to its CDR3 DNA, 48 bases read in frame from base 1. V is clipped by 4 bases and J by 0 bases, and the sequence between their germline boundaries is 12 bases long. What the study reported, not specific to this receptor: Low levels of normalized T-cell clonal expansion were also shown by some nonresponding patients. The antigen specificity of the peripheral T cells that underwent clonal expansion was not determined. After ivuxolimab, more expanded clones were found on average in CD8+ T cells than in CD4+ T cells. At doses of 0.1 to 3.0 mg/kg, clonal expansion of both CD4+ and CD8+ blood T cells was observed from baseline to week 6. Partial responders in the 0.1-3.0 mg/kg groups had among the lowest normalized peripheral clonal expansion, especially among CD8+ T cells.

Recombination linked TRBV6-1 to TRBJ2-2; a confident D gene designation cannot be given. Sample: CD4+ or CD8+ T cells sorted from blood, taken in a trial of the OX40 agonist ivuxolimab. The TCR comes from an adult with an advanced solid tumor such as melanoma, head and neck, liver or kidney cancer. DNA sequence: TGTGCCAGCAGTGCAGGACGGTTCGCGAACACCGGGGAGCTGTTTTTT. Translated, it reads CASSAGRFANTGELFF.